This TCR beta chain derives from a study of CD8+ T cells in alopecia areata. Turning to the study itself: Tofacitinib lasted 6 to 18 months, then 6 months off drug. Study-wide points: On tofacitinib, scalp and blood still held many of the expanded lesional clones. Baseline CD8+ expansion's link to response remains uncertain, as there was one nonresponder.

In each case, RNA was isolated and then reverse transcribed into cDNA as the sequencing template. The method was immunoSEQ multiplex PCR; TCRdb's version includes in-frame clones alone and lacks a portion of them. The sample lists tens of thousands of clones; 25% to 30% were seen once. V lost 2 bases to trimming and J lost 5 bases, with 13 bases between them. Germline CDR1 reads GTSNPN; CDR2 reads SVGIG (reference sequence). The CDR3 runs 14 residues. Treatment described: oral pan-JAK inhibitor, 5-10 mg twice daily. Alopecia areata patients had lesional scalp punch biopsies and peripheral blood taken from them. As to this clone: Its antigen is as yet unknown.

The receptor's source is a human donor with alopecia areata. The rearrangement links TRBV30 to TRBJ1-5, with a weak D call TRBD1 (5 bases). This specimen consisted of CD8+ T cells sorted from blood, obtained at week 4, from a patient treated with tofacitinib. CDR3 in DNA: TGTGCCTGGAGTCCAGGGCAGGGAGATCAGCCCCAGCATTTT. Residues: CAWSPGQGDQPQHF.